Below, one TCR beta chain is given with its context. Its matching antigen is unknown. As originally analysed: In papillary thyroid cancer, a distant-metastasis classifier was built using CDR3 differences across clinicopathological groups. TCRdb re-called clones via MiXCR from the PCR reads. It is TCRdb's table, rather than the study itself, that gives the V and J calls and clone size. The data hold tens of thousands of clones, with roughly 26% observed a single time. This entry comes from a study of metastatic and nonmetastatic thyroid tumors. In the study overall: Repertoire comparisons spanned blood and tumor or nodule tissue from malignant and benign thyroid patients. Broader study findings: According to reports, the diversity of TCR beta was significantly higher in malignant thyroid tumors than in benign nodules, and this held in both blood and tumor samples.

V shed 0 bases and J 3 bases; nucleotides not matched to a gene: 2. The length of the CDR3 is 16 residues. Germline assignment: CDR1 SGHAT and CDR2 FQNNGV. Thyroid surgery had not been preceded by any treatment in any patient. The chain combines TRBV11-2 with TRBJ1-5; 10 bases agree with TRBD1. The sequencing sample was made of blood. This sequence was found in a female donor with papillary thyroid cancer or a benign thyroid nodule (not recorded which). Some clones in this sample may be carry-over from other donors' samples. In DNA, the CDR3 is TGTGCCAGCAGCTTAGAGGGACAGGGGCCCAATCAGCCCCAGCATTTT. It codes for CASSLEGQGPNQPQHF.